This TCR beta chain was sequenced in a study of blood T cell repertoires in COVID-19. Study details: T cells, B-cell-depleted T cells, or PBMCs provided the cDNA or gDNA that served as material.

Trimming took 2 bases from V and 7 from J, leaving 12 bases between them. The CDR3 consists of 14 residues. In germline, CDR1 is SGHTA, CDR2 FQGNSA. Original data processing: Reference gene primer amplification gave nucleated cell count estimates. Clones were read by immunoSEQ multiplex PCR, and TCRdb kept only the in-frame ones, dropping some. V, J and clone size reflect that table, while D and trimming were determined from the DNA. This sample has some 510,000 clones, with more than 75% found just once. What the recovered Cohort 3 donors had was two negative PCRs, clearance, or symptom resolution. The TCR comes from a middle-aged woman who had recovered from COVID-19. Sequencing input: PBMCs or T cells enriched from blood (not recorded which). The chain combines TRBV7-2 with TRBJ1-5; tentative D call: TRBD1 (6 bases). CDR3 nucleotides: TGTGCCAGCAGCTTATATCAGGGGTCGCAGCCCCAGCATTTT. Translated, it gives CASSLYQGSQPQHF. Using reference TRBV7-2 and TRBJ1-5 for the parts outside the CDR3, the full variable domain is GAGVSQSPSNKVTEKGKDVELRCDPISGHTALYWYRQSLGQGLEFLIYFQGNSAPDKSGLPSDRFSAERTGGSVSTLTIQRTQQEDSAVYLCASSLYQGSQPQHFGDGTRLSIL.